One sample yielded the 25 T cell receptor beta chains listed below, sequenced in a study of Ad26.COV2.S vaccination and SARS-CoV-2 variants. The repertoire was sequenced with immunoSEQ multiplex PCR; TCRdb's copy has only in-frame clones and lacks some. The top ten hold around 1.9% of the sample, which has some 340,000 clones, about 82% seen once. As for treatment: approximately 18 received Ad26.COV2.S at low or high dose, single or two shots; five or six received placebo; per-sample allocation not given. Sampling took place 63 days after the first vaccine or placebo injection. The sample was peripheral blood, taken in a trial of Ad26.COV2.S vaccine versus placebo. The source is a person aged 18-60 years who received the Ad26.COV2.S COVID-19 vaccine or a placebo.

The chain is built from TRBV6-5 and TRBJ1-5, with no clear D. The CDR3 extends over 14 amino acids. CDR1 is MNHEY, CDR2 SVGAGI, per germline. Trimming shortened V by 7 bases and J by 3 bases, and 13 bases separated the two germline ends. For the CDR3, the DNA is TGTGCCAGCATACGTGAGGGATCCAATCAGCCCCAGCATTTT. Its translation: CASIREGSNQPQHF.

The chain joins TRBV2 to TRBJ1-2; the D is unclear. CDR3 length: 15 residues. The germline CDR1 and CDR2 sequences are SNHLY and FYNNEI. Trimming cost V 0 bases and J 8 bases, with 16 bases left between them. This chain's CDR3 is CASSEARGSPQGYTF. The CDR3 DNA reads TGTGCCAGCAGTGAAGCCCGAGGGAGCCCCCAGGGCTACACCTTC. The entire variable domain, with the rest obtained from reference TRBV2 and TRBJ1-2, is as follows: EPEVTQTPSHQVTQMGQEVILRCVPISNHLYFYWYRQILGQKVEFLVSFYNNEISEKSEIFDDQFSVERPDGSNFTLKIRSTKLEDSAMYFCASSEARGSPQGYTFGSGTRLTVV.

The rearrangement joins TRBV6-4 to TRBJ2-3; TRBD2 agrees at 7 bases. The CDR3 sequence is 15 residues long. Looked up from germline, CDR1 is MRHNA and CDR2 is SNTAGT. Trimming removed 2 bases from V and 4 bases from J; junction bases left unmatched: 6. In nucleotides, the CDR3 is TGTGCCAGCAGTGACGACGTCAGCGGGGCAGATACGCAGTATTTT. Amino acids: CASSDDVSGADTQYF.

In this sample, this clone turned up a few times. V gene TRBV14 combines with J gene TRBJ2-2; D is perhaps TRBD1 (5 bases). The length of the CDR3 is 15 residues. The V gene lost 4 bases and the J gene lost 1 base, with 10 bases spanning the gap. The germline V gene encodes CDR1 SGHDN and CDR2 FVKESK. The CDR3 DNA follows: TGTGCCAGCAGCCCCCGACAGCTGAACACCGGGGAGCTGTTTTTT. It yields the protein CASSPRQLNTGELFF. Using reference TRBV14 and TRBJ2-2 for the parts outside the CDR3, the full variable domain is EAGVTQFPSHSVIEKGQTVTLRCDPISGHDNLYWYRRVMGKEIKFLLHFVKESKQDESGMPNNRFLAERTGGTYSTLKVQPAELEDSGVYFCASSPRQLNTGELFFGEGSRLTVL.

The CDR3 DNA sequence: TGTGCCAGCAGCCTAAACAGGGGTGACAATCAGCCCCAGCATTTT. Translated: CASSLNRGDNQPQHF. This chain links TRBV7-2 with TRBJ1-5; 7 bases agree with TRBD1. V shed 5 bases, J shed 3 bases, and the junction held 7 bases outside the gene matches. Germline V gives CDR1 SGHTA, CDR2 FQGNSA. CDR3 length equals 15 residues. Based on the CDR3 plus reference TRBV7-2 and TRBJ1-5, the full variable domain is GAGVSQSPSNKVTEKGKDVELRCDPISGHTALYWYRQSLGQGLEFLIYFQGNSAPDKSGLPSDRFSAERTGGSVSTLTIQRTQQEDSAVYLCASSLNRGDNQPQHFGDGTRLSIL.

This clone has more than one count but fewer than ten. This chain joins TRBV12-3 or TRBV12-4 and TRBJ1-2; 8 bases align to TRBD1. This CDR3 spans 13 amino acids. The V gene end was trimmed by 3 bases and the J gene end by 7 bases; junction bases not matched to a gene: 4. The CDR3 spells CASSFQGAGGYTF. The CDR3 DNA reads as TGTGCCAGCAGTTTTCAGGGGGCGGGTGGCTACACCTTC.

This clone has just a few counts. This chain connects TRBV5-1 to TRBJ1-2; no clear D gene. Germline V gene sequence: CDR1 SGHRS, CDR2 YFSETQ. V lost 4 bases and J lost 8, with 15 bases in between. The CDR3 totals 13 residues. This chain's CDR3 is CASSIHPGGGYTF. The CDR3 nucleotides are TGCGCCAGCAGCATACACCCCGGCGGAGGCTACACCTTC. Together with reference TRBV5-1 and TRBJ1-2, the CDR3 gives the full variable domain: KAGVTQTPRYLIKTRGQQVTLSCSPISGHRSVSWYQQTPGQGLQFLFEYFSETQRNKGNFPGRFSGRQFSNSRSEMNVSTLELGDSALYLCASSIHPGGGYTFGSGTRLTVV.

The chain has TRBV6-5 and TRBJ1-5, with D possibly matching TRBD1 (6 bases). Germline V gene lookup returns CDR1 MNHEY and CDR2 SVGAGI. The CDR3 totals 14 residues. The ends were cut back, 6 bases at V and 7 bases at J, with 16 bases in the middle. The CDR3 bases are TGTGCCAGCAGGATGGCGGGGGGCGGGCAGCCCCAGCATTTT. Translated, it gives CASRMAGGGQPQHF.

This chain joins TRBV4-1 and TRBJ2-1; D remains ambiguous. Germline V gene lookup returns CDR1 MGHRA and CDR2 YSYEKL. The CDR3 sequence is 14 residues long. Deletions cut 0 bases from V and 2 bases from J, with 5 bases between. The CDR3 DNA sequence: TGCGCCAGCAGCCAAGATCTCACCTACAATGAGCAGTTCTTC. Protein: CASSQDLTYNEQFF.

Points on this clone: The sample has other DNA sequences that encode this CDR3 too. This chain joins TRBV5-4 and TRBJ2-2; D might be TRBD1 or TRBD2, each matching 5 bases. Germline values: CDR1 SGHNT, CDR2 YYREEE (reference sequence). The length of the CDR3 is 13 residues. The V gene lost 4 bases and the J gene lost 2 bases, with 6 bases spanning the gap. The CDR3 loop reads CASSGGNTGELFF. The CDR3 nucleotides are TGTGCCAGCAGCGGGGGTAACACCGGGGAGCTGTTTTTT.

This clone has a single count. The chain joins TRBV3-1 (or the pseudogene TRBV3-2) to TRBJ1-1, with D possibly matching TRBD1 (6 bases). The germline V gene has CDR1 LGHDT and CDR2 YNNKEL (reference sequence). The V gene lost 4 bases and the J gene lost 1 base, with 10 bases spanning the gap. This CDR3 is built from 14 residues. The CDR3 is CASSRGHGNTEAFF. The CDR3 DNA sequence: TGTGCCAGCAGCCGGGGACACGGGAACACTGAAGCTTTCTTT.

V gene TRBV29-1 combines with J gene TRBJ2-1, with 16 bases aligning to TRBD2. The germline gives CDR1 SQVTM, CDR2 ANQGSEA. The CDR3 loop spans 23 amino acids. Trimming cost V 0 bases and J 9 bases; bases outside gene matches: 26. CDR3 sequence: CSVEEDCRVPGTSGGARGCEQFF. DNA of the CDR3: TGCAGCGTTGAAGAGGACTGCAGGGTGCCCGGGACTAGCGGGGGGGCACGGGGGTGTGAGCAGTTCTTC.

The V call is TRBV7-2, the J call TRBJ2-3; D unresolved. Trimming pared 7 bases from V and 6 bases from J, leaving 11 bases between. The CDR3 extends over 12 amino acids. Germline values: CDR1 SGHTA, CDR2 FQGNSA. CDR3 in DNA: TGTGCCAGCACCCCCCCCGGGGATACGCAGTATTTT. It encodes CASTPPGDTQYF.

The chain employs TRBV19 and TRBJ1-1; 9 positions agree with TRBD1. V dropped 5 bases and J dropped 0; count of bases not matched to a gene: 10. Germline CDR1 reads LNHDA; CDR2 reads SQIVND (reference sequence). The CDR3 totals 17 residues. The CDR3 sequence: CASSSGTGRSVNTEAFF. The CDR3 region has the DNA TGTGCCAGTAGTTCCGGGACAGGGCGGTCCGTGAACACTGAAGCTTTCTTT.

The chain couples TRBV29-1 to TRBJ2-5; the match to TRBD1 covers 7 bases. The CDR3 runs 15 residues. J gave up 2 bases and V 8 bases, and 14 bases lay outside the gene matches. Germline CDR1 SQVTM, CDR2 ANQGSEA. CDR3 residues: CSFYNPRDRQETQYF. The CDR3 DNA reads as TGCAGCTTTTATAACCCCCGGGACAGACAAGAGACCCAGTACTTC.

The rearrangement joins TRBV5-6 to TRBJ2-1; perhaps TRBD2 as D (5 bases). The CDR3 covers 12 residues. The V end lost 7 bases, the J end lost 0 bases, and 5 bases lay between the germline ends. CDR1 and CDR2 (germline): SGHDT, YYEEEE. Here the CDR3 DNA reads TGTGCCAGCCGGGACTCCTACAATGAGCAGTTCTTC. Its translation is CASRDSYNEQFF.

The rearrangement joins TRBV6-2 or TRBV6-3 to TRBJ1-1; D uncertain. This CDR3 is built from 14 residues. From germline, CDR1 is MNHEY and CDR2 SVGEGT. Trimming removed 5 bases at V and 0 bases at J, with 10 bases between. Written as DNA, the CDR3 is TGTGCCAGCAGTGCAAATCGGTTGAACACTGAAGCTTTCTTT. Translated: CASSANRLNTEAFF.

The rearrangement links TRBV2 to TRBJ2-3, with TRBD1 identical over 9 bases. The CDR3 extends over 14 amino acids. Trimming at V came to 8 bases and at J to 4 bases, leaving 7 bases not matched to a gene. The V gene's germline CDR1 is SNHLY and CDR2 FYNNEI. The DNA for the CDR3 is TGTGCCAGCCGGGACAGGGTAGGGGCAGATACGCAGTATTTT. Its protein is CASRDRVGADTQYF.

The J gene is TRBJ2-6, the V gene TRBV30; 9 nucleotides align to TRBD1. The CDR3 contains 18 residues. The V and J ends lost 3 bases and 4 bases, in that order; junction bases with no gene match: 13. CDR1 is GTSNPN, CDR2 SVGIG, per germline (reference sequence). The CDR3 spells CAWRINIQGAKGANVLTF. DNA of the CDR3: TGTGCCTGGAGGATAAACATACAGGGGGCGAAAGGGGCCAACGTCCTGACTTTC.

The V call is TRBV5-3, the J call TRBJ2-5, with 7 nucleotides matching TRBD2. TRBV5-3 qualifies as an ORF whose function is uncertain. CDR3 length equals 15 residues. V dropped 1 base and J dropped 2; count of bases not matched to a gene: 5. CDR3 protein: CARSLTQRGQETQYF. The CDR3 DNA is TGTGCCAGAAGCTTGACACAGCGGGGACAAGAGACCCAGTACTTC.

The CDR3: CASSQATGTGNSPLHF. The CDR3 DNA reads as TGTGCCAGCAGCCAAGCGACCGGGACAGGAAATTCACCCCTCCACTTT. The chain is built from TRBV14 and TRBJ1-6; 8 positions match TRBD1. The germline V gene has CDR1 SGHDN and CDR2 FVKESK. The length of the CDR3 is 16 residues. With V trimmed by 1 base and J by 7 bases, 6 bases remained unmatched.

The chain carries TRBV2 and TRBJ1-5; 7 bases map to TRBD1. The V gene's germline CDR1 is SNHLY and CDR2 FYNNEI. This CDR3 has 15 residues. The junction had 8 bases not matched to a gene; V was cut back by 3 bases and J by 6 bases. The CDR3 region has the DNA TGTGCCAGCAGTGATTGGGACAGAGGTTTTCAGCCCCAGCATTTT. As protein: CASSDWDRGFQPQHF.

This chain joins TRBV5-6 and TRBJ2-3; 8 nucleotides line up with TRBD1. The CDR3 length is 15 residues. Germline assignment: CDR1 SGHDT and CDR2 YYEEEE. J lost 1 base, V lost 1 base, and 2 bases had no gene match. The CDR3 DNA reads TGTGCCAGCAGCTTGCCCAGGGGGCGCACAGATACGCAGTATTTT. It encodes CASSLPRGRTDTQYF.

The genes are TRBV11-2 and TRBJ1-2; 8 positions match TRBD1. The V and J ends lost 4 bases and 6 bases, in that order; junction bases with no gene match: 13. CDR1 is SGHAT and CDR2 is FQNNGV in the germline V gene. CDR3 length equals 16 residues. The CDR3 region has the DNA TGTGCCAGCAGCTCGTCCAGGGGGCGTTTTAAAAATGGCTACACCTTC. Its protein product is CASSSSRGRFKNGYTF.

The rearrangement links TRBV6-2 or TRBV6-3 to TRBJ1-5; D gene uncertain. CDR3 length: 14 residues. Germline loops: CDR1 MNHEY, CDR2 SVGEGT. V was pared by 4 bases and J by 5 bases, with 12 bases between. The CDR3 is CASSSPWEYQPQHF. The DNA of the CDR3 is TGTGCCAGCAGTTCCCCTTGGGAATATCAGCCCCAGCATTTT.